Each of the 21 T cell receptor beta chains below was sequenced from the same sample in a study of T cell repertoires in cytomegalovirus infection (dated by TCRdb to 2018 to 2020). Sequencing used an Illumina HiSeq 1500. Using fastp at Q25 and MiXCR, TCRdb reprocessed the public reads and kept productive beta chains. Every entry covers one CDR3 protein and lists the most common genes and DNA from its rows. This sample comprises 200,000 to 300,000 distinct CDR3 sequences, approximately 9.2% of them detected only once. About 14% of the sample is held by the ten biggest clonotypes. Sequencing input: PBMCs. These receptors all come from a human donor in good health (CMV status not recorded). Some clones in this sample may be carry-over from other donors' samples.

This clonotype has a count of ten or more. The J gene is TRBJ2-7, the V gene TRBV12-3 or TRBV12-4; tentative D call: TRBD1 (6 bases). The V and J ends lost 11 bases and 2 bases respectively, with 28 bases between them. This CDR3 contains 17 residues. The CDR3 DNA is TGTGCCTCTTGGGGCAGGGGATTACCCGAGGGCACCTACGAGCAGTACTTC. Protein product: CASWGRGLPEGTYEQYF.

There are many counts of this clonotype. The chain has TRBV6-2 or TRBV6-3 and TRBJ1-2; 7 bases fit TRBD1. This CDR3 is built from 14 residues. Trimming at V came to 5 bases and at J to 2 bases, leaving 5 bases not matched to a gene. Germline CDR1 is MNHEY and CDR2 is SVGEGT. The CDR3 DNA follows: TGTGCCAGCAGTCCCCGGGACAGCAACTATGGCTACACCTTC. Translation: CASSPRDSNYGYTF.

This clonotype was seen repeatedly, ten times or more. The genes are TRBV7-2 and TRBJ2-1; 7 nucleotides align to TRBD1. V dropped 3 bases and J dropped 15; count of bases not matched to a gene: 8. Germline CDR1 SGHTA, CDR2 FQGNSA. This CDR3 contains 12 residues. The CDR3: CASSFPGQVLFF. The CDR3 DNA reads TGTGCCAGCAGCTTCCCTGGACAGGTTCTGTTCTTC.

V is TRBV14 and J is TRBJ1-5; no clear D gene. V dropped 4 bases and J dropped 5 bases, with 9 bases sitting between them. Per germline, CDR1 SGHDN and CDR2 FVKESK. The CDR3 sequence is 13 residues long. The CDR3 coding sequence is TGTGCCAGCAGCCTCACTTATGATCAGCCCCAGCATTTT. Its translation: CASSLTYDQPQHF.

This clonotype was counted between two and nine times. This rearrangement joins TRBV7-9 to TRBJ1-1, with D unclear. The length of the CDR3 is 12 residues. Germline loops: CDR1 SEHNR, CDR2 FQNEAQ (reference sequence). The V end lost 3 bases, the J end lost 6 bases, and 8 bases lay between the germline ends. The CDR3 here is CASSFVGAEAFF. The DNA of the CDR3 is TGTGCCAGCAGCTTCGTCGGGGCTGAAGCTTTCTTT.

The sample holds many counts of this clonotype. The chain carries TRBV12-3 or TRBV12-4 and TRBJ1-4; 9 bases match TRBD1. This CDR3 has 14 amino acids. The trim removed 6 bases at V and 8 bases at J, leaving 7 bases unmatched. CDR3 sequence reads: CASSSTGGREKLFF. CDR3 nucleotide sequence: TGTGCCAGCAGCTCCACAGGGGGCCGGGAAAAACTGTTTTTT.

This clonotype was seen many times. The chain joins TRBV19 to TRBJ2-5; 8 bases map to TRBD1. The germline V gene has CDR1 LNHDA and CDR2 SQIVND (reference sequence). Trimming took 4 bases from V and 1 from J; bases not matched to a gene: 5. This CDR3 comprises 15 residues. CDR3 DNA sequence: TGTGCCAGTAGTACACCGGGACAGGCCCAAGAGACCCAGTACTTC. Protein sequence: CASSTPGQAQETQYF.

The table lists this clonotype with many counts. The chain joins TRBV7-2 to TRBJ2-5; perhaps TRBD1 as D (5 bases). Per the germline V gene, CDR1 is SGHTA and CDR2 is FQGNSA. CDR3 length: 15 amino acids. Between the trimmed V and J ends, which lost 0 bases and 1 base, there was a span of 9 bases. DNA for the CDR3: TGTGCCAGCAGCTTAGCAGCGCAGGGCCAAGAGACCCAGTACTTC. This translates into CASSLAAQGQETQYF.

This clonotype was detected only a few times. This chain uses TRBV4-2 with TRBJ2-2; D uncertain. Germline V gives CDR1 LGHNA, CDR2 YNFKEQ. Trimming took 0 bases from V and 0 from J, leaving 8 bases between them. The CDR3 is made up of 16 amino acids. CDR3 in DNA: TGTGCCAGCAGCCAAGAGAAGAGTGCGAACACCGGGGAGCTGTTTTTT. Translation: CASSQEKSANTGELFF.

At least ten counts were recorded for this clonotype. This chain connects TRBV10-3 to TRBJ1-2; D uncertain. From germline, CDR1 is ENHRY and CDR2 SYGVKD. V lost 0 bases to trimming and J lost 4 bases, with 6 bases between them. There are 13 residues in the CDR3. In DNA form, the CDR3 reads TGTGCCATCAGTGAGTCCGAGGGCTATGGCTACACCTTC. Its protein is CAISESEGYGYTF.

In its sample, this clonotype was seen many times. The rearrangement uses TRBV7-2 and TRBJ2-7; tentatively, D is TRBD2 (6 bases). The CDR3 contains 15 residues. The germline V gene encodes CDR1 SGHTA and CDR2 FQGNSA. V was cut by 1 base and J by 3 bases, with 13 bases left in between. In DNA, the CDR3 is TGTGCCAGCAGCTTAGGGGCGGGGCGCATCTACGAGCAGTACTTC. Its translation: CASSLGAGRIYEQYF.

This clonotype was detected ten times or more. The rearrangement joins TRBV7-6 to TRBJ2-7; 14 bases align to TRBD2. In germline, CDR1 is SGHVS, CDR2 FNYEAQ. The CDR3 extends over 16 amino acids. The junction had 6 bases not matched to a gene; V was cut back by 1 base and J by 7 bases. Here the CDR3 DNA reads TGTGCCAGCAGCTTAGGGACTAGCGGGGGGAGGAGTGAGCAGTACTTC. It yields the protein CASSLGTSGGRSEQYF.

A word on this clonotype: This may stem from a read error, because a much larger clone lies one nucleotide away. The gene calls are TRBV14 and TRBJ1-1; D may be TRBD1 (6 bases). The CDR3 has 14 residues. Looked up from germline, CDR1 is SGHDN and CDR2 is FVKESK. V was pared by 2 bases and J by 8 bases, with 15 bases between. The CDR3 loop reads CASSQPGLGAEAFF. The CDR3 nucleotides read TGTGCCAGCAGCCAACCGGGACTGGGGGCAGAAGCTTTCTTT. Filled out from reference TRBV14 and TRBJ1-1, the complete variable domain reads EAGVTQFPSHSVIEKGQTVTLRCDPISGHDNLYWYRRVMGKEIKFLLHFVKESKQDESGMPNNRFLAERTGGTYSTLKVQPAELEDSGVYFCASSQPGLGAEAFFGQGTRLTVV.

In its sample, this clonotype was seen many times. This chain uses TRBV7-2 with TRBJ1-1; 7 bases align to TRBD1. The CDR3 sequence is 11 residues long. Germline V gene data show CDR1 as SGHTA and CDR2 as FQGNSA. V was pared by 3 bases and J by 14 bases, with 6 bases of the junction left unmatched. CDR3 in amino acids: CASSFDRDLFF. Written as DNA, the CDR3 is TGTGCCAGCAGCTTCGACAGGGATCTCTTCTTT. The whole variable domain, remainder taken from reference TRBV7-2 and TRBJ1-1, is GAGVSQSPSNKVTEKGKDVELRCDPISGHTALYWYRQSLGQGLEFLIYFQGNSAPDKSGLPSDRFSAERTGGSVSTLTIQRTQQEDSAVYLCASSFDRDLFFGQGTRLTVV.

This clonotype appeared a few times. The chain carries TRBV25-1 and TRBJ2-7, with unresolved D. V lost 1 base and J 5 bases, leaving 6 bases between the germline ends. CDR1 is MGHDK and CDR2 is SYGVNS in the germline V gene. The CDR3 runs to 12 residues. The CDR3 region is CASSESPHEQYF. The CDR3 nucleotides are TGTGCCAGCAGTGAATCCCCCCACGAGCAGTACTTC.

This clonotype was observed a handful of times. The CDR3 DNA is TGCAGTGCTAGCCCACGGGGACTAGCGGGGCGGGATACGCAGTATTTT. This translates into CSASPRGLAGRDTQYF. This chain links TRBV20-1 with TRBJ2-3; 13 bases are a match to TRBD2. The ends lost 3 bases at V and 6 bases at J; junction bases unmatched: 9. CDR1 is DFQATT, CDR2 SNEGSKA, per germline (reference sequence). This CDR3 contains 16 residues.

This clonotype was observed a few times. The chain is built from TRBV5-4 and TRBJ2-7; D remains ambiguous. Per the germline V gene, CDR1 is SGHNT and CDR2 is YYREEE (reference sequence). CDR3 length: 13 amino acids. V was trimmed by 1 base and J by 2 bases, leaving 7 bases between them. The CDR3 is CASSLNPTYEQYF. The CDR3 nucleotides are TGTGCCAGCAGCTTGAACCCAACCTACGAGCAGTACTTC.

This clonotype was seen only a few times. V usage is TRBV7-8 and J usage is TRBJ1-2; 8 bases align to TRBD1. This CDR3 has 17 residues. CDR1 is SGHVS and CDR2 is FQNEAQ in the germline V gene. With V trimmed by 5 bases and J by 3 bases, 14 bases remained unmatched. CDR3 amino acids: CASSPTLDRVHDYGYTF. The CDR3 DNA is TGTGCCAGCAGCCCAACCCTGGACAGGGTGCACGACTATGGCTACACCTTC.

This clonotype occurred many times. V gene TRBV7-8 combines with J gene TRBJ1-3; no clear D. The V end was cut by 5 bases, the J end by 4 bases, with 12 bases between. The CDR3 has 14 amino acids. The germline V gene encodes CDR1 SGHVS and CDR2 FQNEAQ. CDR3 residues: CASSRRIGGNTIYF. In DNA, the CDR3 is TGTGCCAGCAGCCGAAGGATTGGAGGAAACACCATATATTTT.

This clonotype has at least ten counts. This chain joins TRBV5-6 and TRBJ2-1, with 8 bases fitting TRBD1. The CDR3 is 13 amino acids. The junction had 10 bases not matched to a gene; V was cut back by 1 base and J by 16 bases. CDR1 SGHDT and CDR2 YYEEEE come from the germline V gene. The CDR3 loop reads CASSLYGQGFLFF. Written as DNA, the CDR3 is TGTGCCAGCAGCTTGTACGGACAGGGTTTTCTTTTCTTC.

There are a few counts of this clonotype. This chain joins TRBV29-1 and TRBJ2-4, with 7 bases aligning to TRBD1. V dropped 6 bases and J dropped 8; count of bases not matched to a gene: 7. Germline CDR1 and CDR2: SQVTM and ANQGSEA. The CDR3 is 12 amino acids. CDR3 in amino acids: CSVGTVADIQYF. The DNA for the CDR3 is TGCAGCGTGGGGACAGTCGCAGACATTCAGTACTTC.